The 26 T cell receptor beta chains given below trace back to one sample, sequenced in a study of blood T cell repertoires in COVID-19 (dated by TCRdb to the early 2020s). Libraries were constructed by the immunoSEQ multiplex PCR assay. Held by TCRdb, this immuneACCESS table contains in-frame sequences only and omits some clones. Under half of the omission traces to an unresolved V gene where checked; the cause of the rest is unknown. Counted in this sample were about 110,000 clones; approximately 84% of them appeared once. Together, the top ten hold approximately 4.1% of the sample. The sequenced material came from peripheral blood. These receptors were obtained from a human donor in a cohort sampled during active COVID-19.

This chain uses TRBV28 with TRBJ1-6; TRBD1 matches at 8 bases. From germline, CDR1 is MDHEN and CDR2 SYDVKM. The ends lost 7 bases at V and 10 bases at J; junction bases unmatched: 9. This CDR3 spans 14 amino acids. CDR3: CASTSGTGTSPLHF. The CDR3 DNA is TGTGCCAGCACCTCGGGGACAGGAACATCACCCCTCCACTTT.

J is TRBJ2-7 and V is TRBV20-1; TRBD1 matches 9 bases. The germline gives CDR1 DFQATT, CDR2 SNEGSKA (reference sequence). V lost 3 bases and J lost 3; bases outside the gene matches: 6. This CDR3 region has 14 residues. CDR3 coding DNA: TGCAGTGCTAGTCCCGGGACAGGGTTCTACGAGCAGTACTTC. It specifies CSASPGTGFYEQYF.

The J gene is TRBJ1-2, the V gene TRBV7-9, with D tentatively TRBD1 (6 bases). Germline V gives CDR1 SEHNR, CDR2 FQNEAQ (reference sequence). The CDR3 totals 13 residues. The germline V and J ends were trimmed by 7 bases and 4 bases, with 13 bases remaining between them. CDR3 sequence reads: CASTDGQLYGYTF. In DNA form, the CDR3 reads TGTGCCAGCACCGACGGACAGCTCTATGGCTACACCTTC. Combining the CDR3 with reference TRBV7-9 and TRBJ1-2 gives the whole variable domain DTGVSQNPRHKITKRGQNVTFRCDPISEHNRLYWYRQTLGQGPEFLTYFQNEAQLEKSRLLSDRFSAERPKGSFSTLEIQRTEQGDSAMYLCASTDGQLYGYTFGSGTRLTVV.

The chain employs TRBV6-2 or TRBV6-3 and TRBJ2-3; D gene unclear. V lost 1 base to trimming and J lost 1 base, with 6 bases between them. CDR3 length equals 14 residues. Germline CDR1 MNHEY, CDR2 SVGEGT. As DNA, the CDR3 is TGTGCCAGCAGTTACTTCCTAGGCACAGATACGCAGTATTTT. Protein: CASSYFLGTDTQYF.

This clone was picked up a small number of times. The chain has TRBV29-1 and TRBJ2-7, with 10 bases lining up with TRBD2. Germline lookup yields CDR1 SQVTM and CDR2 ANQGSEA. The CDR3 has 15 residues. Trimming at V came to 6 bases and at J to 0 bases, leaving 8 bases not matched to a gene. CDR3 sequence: CSVLKLAGISYEQYF. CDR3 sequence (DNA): TGCAGCGTACTTAAACTAGCGGGGATCTCCTACGAGCAGTACTTC.

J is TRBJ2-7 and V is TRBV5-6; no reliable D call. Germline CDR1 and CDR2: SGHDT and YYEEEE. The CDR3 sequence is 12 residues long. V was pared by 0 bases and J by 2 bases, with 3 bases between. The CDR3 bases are TGTGCCAGCAGCTTGGGTACCTACGAGCAGTACTTC. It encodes CASSLGTYEQYF.

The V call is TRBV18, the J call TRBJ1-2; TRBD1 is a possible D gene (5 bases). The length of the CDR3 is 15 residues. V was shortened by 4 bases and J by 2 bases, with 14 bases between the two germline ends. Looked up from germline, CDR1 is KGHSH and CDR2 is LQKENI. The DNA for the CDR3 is TGTGCCAGCTCACGCGGGGCTTCCCTAAACTATGGCTACACCTTC. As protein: CASSRGASLNYGYTF.

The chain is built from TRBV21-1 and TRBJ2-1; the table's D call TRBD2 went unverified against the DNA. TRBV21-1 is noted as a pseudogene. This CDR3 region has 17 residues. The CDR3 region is CASSTRLTLAGLNEQFF. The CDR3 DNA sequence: TGTGCCAGCAGCACCCGATTAACGTTAGCGGGATTGAATGAGCAGTTCTTC.

CDR3 nucleotide sequence: TGTGCCAGCAGCTTCCGAGGGAACACCGGGGAGCTGTTTTTT. As protein: CASSFRGNTGELFF. The chain combines TRBV11-3 with TRBJ2-2; no clear D gene. The CDR3 runs to 14 residues. Between the trimmed V and J ends, which lost 3 bases and 1 base, there was a span of 6 bases. CDR1 is SGHNT, CDR2 YENEEA, per germline. Complete variable domain (other parts from reference TRBV11-3 and TRBJ2-2): EAGVVQSPRYKIIEKKQPVAFWCNPISGHNTLYWYLQNLGQGPELLIRYENEEAVDDSQLPKDRFSAERLKGVDSTLKIQPAELGDSAVYLCASSFRGNTGELFFGEGSRLTVL.

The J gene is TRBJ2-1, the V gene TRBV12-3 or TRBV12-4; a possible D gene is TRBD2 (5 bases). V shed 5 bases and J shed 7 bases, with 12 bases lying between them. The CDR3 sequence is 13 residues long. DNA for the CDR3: TGTGCCAGCAGTACGGTGGGAGTGAATGAGCAGTTCTTC. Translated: CASSTVGVNEQFF.

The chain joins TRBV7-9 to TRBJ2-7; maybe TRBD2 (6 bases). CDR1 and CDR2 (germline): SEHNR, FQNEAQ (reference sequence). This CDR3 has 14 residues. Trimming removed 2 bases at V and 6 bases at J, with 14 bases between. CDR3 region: CASSLRGSRLEQYF. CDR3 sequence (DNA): TGTGCCAGCAGCTTACGGGGGAGTAGACTCGAGCAGTACTTC.

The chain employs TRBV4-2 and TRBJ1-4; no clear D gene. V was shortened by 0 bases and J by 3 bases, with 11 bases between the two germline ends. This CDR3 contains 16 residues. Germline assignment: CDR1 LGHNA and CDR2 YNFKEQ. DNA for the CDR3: TGTGCCAGCAGCCAAGATTCCGCGGCAGCTAATGAAAAACTGTTTTTT. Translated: CASSQDSAAANEKLFF.

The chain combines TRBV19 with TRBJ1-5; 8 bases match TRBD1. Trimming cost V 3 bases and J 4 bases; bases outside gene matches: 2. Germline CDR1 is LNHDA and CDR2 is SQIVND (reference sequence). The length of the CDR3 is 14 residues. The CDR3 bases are TGTGCCAGTAGTATCGGGGACAGGAATCAGCCCCAGCATTTT. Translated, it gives CASSIGDRNQPQHF.

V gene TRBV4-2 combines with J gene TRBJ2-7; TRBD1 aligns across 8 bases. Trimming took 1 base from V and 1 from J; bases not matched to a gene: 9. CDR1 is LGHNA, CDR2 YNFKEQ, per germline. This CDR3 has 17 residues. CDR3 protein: CASSQGGGQGISYEQYF. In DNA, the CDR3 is TGTGCCAGCAGCCAAGGGGGAGGACAGGGAATATCCTACGAGCAGTACTTC.

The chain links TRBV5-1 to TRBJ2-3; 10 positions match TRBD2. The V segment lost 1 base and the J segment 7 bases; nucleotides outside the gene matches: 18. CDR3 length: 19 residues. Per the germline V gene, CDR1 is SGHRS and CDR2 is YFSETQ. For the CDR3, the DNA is TGCGCCAGCAGCTTGCTCCTAACTAGCGGGAATAACCGGGTCAATACGCAGTATTTT. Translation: CASSLLLTSGNNRVNTQYF.

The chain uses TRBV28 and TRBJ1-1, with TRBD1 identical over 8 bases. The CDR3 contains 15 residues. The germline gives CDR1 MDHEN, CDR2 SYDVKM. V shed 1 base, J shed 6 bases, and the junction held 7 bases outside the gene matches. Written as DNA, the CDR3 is TGTGCCAGCAGTTTATTGGACAGGGCGAGCTCTGAAGCTTTCTTT. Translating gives CASSLLDRASSEAFF. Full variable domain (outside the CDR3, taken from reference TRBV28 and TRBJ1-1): DVKVTQSSRYLVKRTGEKVFLECVQDMDHENMFWYRQDPGLGLRLIYFSYDVKMKEKGDIPEGYSVSREKKERFSLILESASTNQTSMYLCASSLLDRASSEAFFGQGTRLTVV.

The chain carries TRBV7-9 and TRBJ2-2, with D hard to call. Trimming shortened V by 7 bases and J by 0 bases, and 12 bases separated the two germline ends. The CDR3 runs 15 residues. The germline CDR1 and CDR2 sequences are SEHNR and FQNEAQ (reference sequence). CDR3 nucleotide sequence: TGTGCCAGCACCTTGGCCTCCTCGAACACCGGGGAGCTGTTTTTT. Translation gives CASTLASSNTGELFF.

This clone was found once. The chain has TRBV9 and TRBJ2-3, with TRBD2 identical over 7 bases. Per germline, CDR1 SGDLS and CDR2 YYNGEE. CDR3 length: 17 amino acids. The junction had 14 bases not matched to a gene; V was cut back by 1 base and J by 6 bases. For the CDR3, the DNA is TGTGCCAGCAGCGTATTTGCGGGAGAGGTGGCATCGGATACGCAGTATTTT. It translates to CASSVFAGEVASDTQYF.

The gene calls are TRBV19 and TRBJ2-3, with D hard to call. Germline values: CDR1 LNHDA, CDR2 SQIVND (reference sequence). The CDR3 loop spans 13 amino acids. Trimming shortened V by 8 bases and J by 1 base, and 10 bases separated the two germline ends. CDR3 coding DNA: TGTGCCAGTCGTTCCGCAGGCACAGATACGCAGTATTTT. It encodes CASRSAGTDTQYF.

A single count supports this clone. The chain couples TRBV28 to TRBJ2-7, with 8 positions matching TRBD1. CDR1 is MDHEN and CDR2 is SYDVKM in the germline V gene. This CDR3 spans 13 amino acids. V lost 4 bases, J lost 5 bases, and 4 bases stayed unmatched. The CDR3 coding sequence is TGTGCCAGCAGTTACGTCAGGGGGCACGAGCAGTACTTC. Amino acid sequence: CASSYVRGHEQYF.

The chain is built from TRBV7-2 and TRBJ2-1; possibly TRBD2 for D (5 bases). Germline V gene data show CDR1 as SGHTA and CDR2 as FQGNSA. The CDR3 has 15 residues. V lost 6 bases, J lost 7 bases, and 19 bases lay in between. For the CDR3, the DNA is TGTGCCAGCAGGTACCCAGGCGGGCCTGGGAATGAGCAGTTCTTC. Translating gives CASRYPGGPGNEQFF.

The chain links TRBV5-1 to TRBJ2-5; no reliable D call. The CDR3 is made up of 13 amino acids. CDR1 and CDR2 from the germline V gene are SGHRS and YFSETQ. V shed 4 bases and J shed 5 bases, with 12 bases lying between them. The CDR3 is CASSPTGFETQYF. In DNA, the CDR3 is TGCGCCAGCAGCCCGACCGGGTTTGAGACCCAGTACTTC.

This CDR3 reads CASSPGVGNFNEKLFF. The CDR3 DNA reads TGCGCCAGCAGCCCCGGAGTCGGCAATTTTAATGAAAAACTGTTTTTT. V usage is TRBV4-3 and J usage is TRBJ1-4; D unclear. Trimming removed 4 bases from V and 4 bases from J, with 16 bases in between. Germline values: CDR1 LGHNA, CDR2 YSLEER. The CDR3 runs 16 residues.

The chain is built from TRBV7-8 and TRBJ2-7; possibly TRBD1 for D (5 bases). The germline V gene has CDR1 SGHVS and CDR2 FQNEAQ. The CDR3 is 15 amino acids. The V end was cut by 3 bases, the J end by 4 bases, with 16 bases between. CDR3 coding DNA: TGTGCCAGCAGCTTTAGCCAGGGTAGATTTTACGAGCAGTACGTC. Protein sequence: CASSFSQGRFYEQYV.

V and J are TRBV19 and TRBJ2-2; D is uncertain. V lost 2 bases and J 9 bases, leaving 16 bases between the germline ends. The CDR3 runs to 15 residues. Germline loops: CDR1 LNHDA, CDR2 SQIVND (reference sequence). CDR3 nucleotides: TGTGCCAGTAGTATAAACCCCCAAGAGCCCCGGGAGCTGTTTTTT. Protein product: CASSINPQEPRELFF. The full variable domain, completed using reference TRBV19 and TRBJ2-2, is DGGITQSPKYLFRKEGQNVTLSCEQNLNHDAMYWYRQDPGQGLRLIYYSQIVNDFQKGDIAEGYSVSREKKESFPLTVTSAQKNPTAFYLCASSINPQEPRELFFGEGSRLTVL.

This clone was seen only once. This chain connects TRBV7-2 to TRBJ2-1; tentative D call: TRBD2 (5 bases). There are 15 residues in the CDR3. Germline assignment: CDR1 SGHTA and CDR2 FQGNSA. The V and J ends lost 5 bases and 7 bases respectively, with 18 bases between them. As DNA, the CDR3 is TGTGCCAGCAGCATCGGCGGGTCGGGAAAAAATGAGCAGTTCTTC. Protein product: CASSIGGSGKNEQFF.